Below, 9 T cell receptor beta chains from the same sample are listed, as sequenced in a study of PD-L1 blockade in urothelial cancer. Sequenced by immunoSEQ multiplex PCR; TCRdb stores in-frame clones only, minus some. The sample carries around 45,000 clones, about four fifths recorded once. Noted time point: peripheral blood 6 weeks after treatment start. The source was PBMCs, collected around atezolizumab (anti-PD-L1) treatment. These receptor sequences come from a man in his sixties with urothelial cancer.

The J gene is TRBJ1-4, the V gene TRBV5-1; 7 positions agree with TRBD1. Germline CDR1 reads SGHRS; CDR2 reads YFSETQ. Unmatched junction bases numbered 6, after V lost 3 bases and J lost 4 bases. The length of the CDR3 is 15 residues. CDR3 loop: CASSSEGARNEKLFF. CDR3 in DNA: TGCGCCAGCAGCTCCGAGGGGGCTCGTAATGAAAAACTGTTTTTT. Looking up the rest from reference TRBV5-1 and TRBJ1-4 gives the full variable domain: KAGVTQTPRYLIKTRGQQVTLSCSPISGHRSVSWYQQTPGQGLQFLFEYFSETQRNKGNFPGRFSGRQFSNSRSEMNVSTLELGDSALYLCASSSEGARNEKLFFGSGTQLSVL.

The chain links TRBV5-1 to TRBJ1-2, with TRBD1 as a possible D gene (6 bases). The CDR3 covers 14 residues. Germline values: CDR1 SGHRS, CDR2 YFSETQ. The V end lost 0 bases, the J end lost 8 bases, and 14 bases lay between the germline ends. The CDR3 loop is CASSLAGTSVGYTF. The CDR3 bases are TGCGCCAGCAGCTTGGCCGGGACATCGGTCGGCTACACCTTC.

The chain couples TRBV6-5 to TRBJ1-5; maybe TRBD1 (6 bases). The CDR3 loop spans 14 amino acids. Germline V CDR1 and CDR2: MNHEY, SVGAGI. Trimming shortened V by 6 bases and J by 4 bases, and 13 bases separated the two germline ends. The CDR3 coding sequence is TGTGCCAGCAGACCAAATCAGGGGAATCAGCCCCAGCATTTT. Encoded protein: CASRPNQGNQPQHF.

This sequence joins TRBV5-4 and TRBJ1-2; the D gene is possibly TRBD1 (6 bases). Trimming took 4 bases from V and 7 from J, leaving 14 bases between them. Germline-derived CDR1 and CDR2 are SGHNT and YYREEE (reference sequence). This CDR3 contains 13 residues. The CDR3 protein is CASSRGGGSGYTF. The CDR3 coding sequence is TGTGCCAGCAGCCGGGGAGGGGGTAGTGGCTACACCTTC.

This clone was picked up a small number of times. This chain joins TRBV6-5 and TRBJ1-6; 9 bases map to TRBD1. Germline lookup yields CDR1 MNHEY and CDR2 SVGAGI. V lost 4 bases and J lost 10; bases outside the gene matches: 8. The CDR3 has 15 amino acids. The CDR3: CASSFAGQGGSPLHF. In nucleotides, the CDR3 is TGTGCCAGCAGTTTCGCGGGACAGGGAGGATCACCCCTCCACTTT.

The chain recombines TRBV30 with TRBJ1-1; 7 nucleotides line up with TRBD1. This CDR3 is built from 12 residues. The germline V gene has CDR1 GTSNPN and CDR2 SVGIG (reference sequence). V was clipped by 7 bases and J by 2 bases; unmatched bases: 4. The CDR3 bases are TGTGCCTCTCACAGGGGTAACACTGAAGCTTTCTTT. The encoded protein is CASHRGNTEAFF. The whole variable domain, remainder taken from reference TRBV30 and TRBJ1-1, is SQTIHQWPATLVQPVGSPLSLECTVEGTSNPNLYWYRQAAGRGLQLLFYSVGIGQISSEVPQNLSASRPQDRQFILSSKKLLLSDSGFYLCASHRGNTEAFFGQGTRLTVV.

The chain combines TRBV9 with TRBJ1-2, with a tentative D call TRBD1 (5 bases). From germline, CDR1 is SGDLS and CDR2 YYNGEE. This CDR3 contains 13 residues. The V end was cut by 1 base, the J end by 8 bases, with 12 bases between. CDR3 loop: CASSVLGQGGYTF. As DNA, the CDR3 is TGTGCCAGCAGCGTACTGGGCCAGGGCGGCTACACCTTC. The full variable domain, its missing parts supplied by reference TRBV9 and TRBJ1-2, is DSGVTQTPKHLITATGQRVTLRCSPRSGDLSVYWYQQSLDQGLQFLIQYYNGEERAKGNILERFSAQQFPDLHSELNLSSLELGDSALYFCASSVLGQGGYTFGSGTRLTVV.

CDR3 in amino acids: CASSNGGVGGLLITNEKLFF. The CDR3 DNA reads as TGTGCCAGCAGCAACGGAGGGGTAGGCGGACTCCTTATAACTAATGAAAAACTGTTTTTT. The chain recombines TRBV21-1 with TRBJ1-4. TRBV21-1 has pseudogene status. The CDR3 is 20 residues long.

The chain uses TRBV25-1 and TRBJ1-2; maybe TRBD1 (5 bases). The germline V gene encodes CDR1 MGHDK and CDR2 SYGVNS. V dropped 3 bases and J dropped 0 bases, with 8 bases sitting between them. CDR3 length: 14 amino acids. CDR3 bases: TGTGCCAGCAGTGAGCAGGGCCCTAACTATGGCTACACCTTC. It specifies CASSEQGPNYGYTF.